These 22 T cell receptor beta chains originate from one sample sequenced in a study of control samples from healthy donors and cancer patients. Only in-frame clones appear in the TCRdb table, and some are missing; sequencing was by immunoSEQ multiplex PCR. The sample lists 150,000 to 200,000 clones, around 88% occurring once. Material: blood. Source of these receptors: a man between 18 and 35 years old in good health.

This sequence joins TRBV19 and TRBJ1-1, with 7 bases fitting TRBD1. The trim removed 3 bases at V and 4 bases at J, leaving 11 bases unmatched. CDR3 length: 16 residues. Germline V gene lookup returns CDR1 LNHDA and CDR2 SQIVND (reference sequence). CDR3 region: CASSMPVEGAGTEAFF. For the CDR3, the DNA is TGTGCCAGTAGTATGCCTGTTGAGGGGGCTGGCACTGAAGCTTTCTTT.

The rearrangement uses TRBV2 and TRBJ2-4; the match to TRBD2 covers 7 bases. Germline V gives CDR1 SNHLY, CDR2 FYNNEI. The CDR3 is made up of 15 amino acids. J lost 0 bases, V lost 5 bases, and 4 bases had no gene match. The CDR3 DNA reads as TGTGCCAGCAGTCAGAGCGGGGTAGCCAAAAACATTCAGTACTTC. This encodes CASSQSGVAKNIQYF.

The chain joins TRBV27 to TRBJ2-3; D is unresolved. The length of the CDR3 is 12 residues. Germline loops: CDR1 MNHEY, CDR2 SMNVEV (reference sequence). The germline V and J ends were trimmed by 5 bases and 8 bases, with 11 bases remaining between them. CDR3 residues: CASSLGPGTQYF. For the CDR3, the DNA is TGTGCCAGCAGTCTCGGTCCCGGTACGCAGTATTTT.

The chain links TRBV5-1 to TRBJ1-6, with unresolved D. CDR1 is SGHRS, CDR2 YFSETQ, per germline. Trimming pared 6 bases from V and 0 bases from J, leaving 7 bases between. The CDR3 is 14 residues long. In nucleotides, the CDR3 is TGCGCCAGCACCGAAGGCTCCTATAATTCACCCCTCCACTTT. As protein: CASTEGSYNSPLHF.

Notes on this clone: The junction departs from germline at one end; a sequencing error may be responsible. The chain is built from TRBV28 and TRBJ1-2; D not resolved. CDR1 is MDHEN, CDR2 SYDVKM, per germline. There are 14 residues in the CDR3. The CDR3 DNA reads TGTGTCAGCAGTCCCCCCGTGGGCCCCTATGGCTACACCTTC. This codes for CVSSPPVGPYGYTF.

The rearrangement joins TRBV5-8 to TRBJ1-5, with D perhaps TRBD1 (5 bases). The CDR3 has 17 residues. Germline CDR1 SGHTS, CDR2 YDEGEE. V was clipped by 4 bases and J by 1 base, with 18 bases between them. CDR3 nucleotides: TGTGCCAGCAGCCTTACCGACAGTAGGCCCAGCAATCAGCCCCAGCATTTT. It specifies CASSLTDSRPSNQPQHF.

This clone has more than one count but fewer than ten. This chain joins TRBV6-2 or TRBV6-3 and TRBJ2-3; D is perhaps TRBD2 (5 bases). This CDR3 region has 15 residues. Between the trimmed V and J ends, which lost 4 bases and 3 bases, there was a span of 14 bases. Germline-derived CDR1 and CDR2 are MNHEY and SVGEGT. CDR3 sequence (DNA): TGTGCCAGCAGTTCGAGCGGTTCCGGGACAGATACGCAGTATTTT. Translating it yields CASSSSGSGTDTQYF.

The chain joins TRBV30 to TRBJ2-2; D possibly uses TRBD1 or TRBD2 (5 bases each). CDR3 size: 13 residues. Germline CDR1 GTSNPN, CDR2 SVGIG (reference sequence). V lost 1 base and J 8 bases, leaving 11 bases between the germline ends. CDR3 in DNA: TGTGCCTGGAGTGCCGGTGGGGGAGGGGAGCTGTTTTTT. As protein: CAWSAGGGGELFF.

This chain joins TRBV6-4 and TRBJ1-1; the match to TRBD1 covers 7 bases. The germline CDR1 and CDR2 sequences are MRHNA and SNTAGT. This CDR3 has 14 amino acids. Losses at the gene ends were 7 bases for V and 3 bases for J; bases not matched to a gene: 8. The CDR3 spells CASKLRGGDTEAFF. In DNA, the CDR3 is TGTGCCAGCAAGCTCAGGGGGGGGGACACTGAAGCTTTCTTT.

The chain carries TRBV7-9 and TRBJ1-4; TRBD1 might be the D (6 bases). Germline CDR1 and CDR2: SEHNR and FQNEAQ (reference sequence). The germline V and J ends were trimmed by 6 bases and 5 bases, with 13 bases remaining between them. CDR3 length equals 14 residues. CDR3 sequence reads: CASRSGANNEKLFF. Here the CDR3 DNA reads TGTGCCAGCAGGTCAGGGGCTAACAATGAAAAACTGTTTTTT.

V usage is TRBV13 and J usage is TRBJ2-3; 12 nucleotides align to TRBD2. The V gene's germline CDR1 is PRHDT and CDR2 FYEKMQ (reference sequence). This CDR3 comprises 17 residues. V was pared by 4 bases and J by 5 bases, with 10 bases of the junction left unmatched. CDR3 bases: TGTGCCAGCAGCTCAGCTAGCGGGGGGGCTCTGAGAGATACGCAGTATTTT. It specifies CASSSASGGALRDTQYF. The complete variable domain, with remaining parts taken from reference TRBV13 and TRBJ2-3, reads AAGVIQSPRHLIKEKRETATLKCYPIPRHDTVYWYQQGPGQDPQFLISFYEKMQSDKGSIPDRFSAQQFSDYHSELNMSSLELGDSALYFCASSSASGGALRDTQYFGPGTRLTVL.

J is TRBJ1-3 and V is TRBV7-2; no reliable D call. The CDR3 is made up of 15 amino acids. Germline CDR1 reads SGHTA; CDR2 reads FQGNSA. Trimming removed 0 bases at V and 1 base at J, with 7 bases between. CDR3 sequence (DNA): TGTGCCAGCAGCTTAGCGAATCCATCTGGAAACACCATATATTTT. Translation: CASSLANPSGNTIYF.

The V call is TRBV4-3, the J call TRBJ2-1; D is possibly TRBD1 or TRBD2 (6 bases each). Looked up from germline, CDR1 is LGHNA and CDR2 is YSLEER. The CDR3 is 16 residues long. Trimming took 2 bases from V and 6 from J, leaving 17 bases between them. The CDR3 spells CASSQRSGARGNEQFF. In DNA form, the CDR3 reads TGCGCCAGCAGCCAACGGTCGGGGGCCCGGGGCAATGAGCAGTTCTTC.

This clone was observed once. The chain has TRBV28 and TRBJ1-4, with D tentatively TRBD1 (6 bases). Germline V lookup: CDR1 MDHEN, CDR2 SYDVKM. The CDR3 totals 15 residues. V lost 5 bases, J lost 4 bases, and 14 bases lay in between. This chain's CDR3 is CASSHYRVGNEKLFF. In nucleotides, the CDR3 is TGTGCCAGCAGTCATTACAGGGTCGGTAATGAAAAACTGTTTTTT.

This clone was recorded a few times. CDR3 region: CASSQRKQGLQETQYF. The CDR3 DNA follows: TGCGCCAGCAGCCAGAGAAAACAGGGGCTGCAAGAGACCCAGTACTTC. The chain joins TRBV4-3 to TRBJ2-5; TRBD1 matches 7 bases. Trimming cost V 3 bases and J 2 bases; bases outside gene matches: 9. The length of the CDR3 is 16 residues. Germline lookup yields CDR1 LGHNA and CDR2 YSLEER.

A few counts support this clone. The CDR3 DNA is TGTGCCAGTAGTATGGAGGGAATCACCGGGGAGCTGTTTTTT. Protein product: CASSMEGITGELFF. This chain links TRBV19 with TRBJ2-2; tentatively, D is TRBD2 (6 bases). There are 14 residues in the CDR3. Between the trimmed V and J ends, which lost 3 bases and 4 bases, there was a span of 9 bases. Germline CDR1 LNHDA, CDR2 SQIVND (reference sequence).

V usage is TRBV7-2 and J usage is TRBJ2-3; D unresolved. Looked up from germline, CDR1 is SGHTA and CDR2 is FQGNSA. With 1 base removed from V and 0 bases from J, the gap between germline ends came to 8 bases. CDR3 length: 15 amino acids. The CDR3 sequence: CASSLGVASTDTQYF. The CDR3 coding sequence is TGTGCCAGCAGCTTAGGGGTGGCTAGCACAGATACGCAGTATTTT.

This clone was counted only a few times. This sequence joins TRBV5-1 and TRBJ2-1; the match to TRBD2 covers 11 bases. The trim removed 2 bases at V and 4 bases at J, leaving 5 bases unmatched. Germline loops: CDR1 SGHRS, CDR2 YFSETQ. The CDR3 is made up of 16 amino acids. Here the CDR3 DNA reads TGCGCCAGCAGCTTAGGGCTAGCGGGGGGTTACAATGAGCAGTTCTTC. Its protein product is CASSLGLAGGYNEQFF. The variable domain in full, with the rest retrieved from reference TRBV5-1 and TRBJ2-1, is KAGVTQTPRYLIKTRGQQVTLSCSPISGHRSVSWYQQTPGQGLQFLFEYFSETQRNKGNFPGRFSGRQFSNSRSEMNVSTLELGDSALYLCASSLGLAGGYNEQFFGPGTRLTVL.

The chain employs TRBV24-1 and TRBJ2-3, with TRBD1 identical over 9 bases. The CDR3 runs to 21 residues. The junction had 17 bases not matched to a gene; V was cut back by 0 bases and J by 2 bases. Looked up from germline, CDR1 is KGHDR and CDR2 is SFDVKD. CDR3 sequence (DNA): TGTGCCACCAGTGATTTGCGCCCGGGACAGGGACGTTCGACCCCCACAGATACGCAGTATTTT. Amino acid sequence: CATSDLRPGQGRSTPTDTQYF.

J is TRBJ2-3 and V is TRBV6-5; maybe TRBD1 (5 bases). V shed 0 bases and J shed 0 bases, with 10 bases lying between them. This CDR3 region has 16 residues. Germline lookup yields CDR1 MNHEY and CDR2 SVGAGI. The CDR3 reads CASSYSRWGSTDTQYF. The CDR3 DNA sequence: TGTGCCAGCAGTTACTCTCGATGGGGCAGCACAGATACGCAGTATTTT.

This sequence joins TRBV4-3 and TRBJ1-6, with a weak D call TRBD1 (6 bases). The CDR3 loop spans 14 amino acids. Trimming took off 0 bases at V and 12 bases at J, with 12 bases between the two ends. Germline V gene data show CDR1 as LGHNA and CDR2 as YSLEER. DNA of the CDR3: TGCGCCAGCAGCCAAGATAGGGGGGGAGGACCCCTCCACTTT. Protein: CASSQDRGGGPLHF.

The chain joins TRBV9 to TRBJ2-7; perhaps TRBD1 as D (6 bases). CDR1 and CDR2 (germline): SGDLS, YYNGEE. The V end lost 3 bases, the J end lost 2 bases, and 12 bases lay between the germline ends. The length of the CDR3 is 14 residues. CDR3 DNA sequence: TGTGCCAGCAGCGCCATCGGACAGCCCTACGAGCAGTACTTC. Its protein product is CASSAIGQPYEQYF.